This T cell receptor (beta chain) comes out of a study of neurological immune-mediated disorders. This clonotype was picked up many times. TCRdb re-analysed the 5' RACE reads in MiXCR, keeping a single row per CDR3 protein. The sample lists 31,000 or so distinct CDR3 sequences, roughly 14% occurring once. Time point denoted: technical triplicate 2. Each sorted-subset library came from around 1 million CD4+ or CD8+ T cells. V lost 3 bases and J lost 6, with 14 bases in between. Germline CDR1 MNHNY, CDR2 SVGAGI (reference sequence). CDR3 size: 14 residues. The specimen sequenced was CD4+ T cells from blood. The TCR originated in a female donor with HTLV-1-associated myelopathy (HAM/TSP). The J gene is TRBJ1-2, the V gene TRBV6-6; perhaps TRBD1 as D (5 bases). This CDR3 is CASSYAGRGNGYTF. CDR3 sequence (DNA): TGTGCCAGCAGTTATGCAGGGAGGGGCAATGGCTACACCTTC.